The rows below give T cell receptor beta chains drawn from one sample of a study of blood T cell repertoires in COVID-19. Libraries were prepared by immunoSEQ multiplex PCR; TCRdb keeps only in-frame clonotypes and omits some of them. Here the sample spans about 410,000 clones, 86% being singletons. Sequencing used peripheral blood. The receptors were gathered from a woman aged 25 to 45 with active or convalescent COVID-19. Each CDR3 is given with its conserved first and last residue. The order of the fields is CDR3 protein, CDR3 DNA, V gene, J gene, CDR3 length, clone size, D gene. A D gene is named only where the DNA matches it firmly. Part of the rows lack a size; the others show once, few, many or a class for expanded clones.

CASSETQGAFEKLFF,TGTGCCAGCAGTGAAACCCAGGGGGCCTTTGAAAAACTGTTTTTT,TRBV6-1,TRBJ1-4,15,.,TRBD1
CASSQAAGGGYQPQHF,TGCGCCAGCAGCCAAGCCGCAGGGGGTGGATATCAGCCCCAGCATTTT,TRBV4-1,TRBJ1-5,16,.,TRBD1
CASSTAGGMNTEAFF,TGTGCCAGTAGTACGGCAGGGGGCATGAACACTGAAGCTTTCTTT,TRBV19,TRBJ1-1,15,.,TRBD1
CASGGLDGGNQPQHF,TGCGCCAGCGGGGGCCTGGACGGGGGGAATCAGCCCCAGCATTTT,TRBV4-1,TRBJ1-5,15,.,.
CASSLGLVQGPAGYTF,TGTGCCAGCAGCTTAGGCCTAGTACAGGGGCCGGCTGGCTACACCTTC,TRBV13,TRBJ1-2,16,.,TRBD1
CSVLGQIQETQYF,TGCAGCGTTCTGGGACAGATTCAAGAGACCCAGTACTTC,TRBV29-1,TRBJ2-5,13,.,TRBD1
CASSLSAGLVGANEQFF,TGTGCCAGCAGCCTGAGCGCGGGACTAGTTGGTGCGAATGAGCAGTTCTTC,TRBV2,TRBJ2-1,17,.,TRBD2
CASGGGGNSPLHF,TGTGCCAGCGGAGGGGGCGGTAATTCACCCCTCCACTTT,TRBV2,TRBJ1-6,13,.,TRBD1
CATIRGGTTNTGELFF,TGTGCCACAATTAGGGGCGGCACAACGAACACCGGGGAGCTGTTTTTT,TRBV5-8,TRBJ2-2,16,.,.
CASRVGTPPGELFF,TGTGCCAGCAGAGTAGGGACTCCTCCCGGGGAGCTGTTTTTT,TRBV27,TRBJ2-2,14,.,.
CASSADRANYGYTF,TGCGCCAGCAGCGCGGACAGGGCGAACTATGGCTACACCTTC,TRBV5-1,TRBJ1-2,14,once,TRBD1
CASSPRGAPGEKLFF,TGCGCCAGCAGCCCGCGGGGGGCGCCAGGTGAAAAACTGTTTTTT,TRBV4-1,TRBJ1-4,15,once,.
CASIGESFSGGRNTEAFF,TGTGCCAGTATCGGGGAGAGTTTCTCAGGGGGTAGGAACACTGAAGCTTTCTTT,TRBV19,TRBJ1-1,18,.,TRBD1
CASSLGQGVTVIQYF,TGTGCCAGCAGCTTGGGACAGGGGGTGACTGTCATTCAGTACTTC,TRBV13,TRBJ2-4,15,.,TRBD1
CASSLRGEQYF,TGTGCCAGCAGCTTAAGAGGGGAGCAGTACTTC,TRBV5-4,TRBJ2-7,11,.,.
CASTQGSGATGELFF,TGTGCCAGCACCCAAGGTTCAGGGGCCACCGGGGAGCTGTTTTTT,TRBV6-5,TRBJ2-2,15,once,.
CSARGETNYGYTF,TGCAGCGCGCGGGGGGAAACTAACTATGGCTACACCTTC,TRBV29-1,TRBJ1-2,13,.,.
CASSLRGRNNTEAFF,TGCGCCAGCAGCCTAAGGGGGCGGAATAACACTGAAGCTTTCTTT,TRBV5-1,TRBJ1-1,15,.,TRBD1
CASSYETGAYNSPLHF,TGTGCCAGCAGTTACGAGACAGGAGCCTATAATTCACCCCTCCACTTT,TRBV6-5,TRBJ1-6,16,.,.
CASSTGVYGYTF,TGTGCCAGCAGCACGGGGGTCTATGGCTACACCTTC,TRBV12-3/TRBV12-4,TRBJ1-2,12,.,.
CSVEDHGDTTYGYTF,TGCAGCGTTGAAGATCACGGGGACACTACCTATGGCTACACCTTC,TRBV29-1,TRBJ1-2,15,.,.
CASSIQGNYGYTF,TGTGCCAGCAGCATACAGGGTAACTATGGCTACACCTTC,TRBV2,TRBJ1-2,13,.,.
CASSQELAGVLAF,TGTGCCAGCAGCCAAGAACTAGCGGGGGTCCTTGCCTTC,TRBV3-1/TRBV3-2,TRBJ2-7,13,once,TRBD2
CSASLPSGSYEQYF,TGCAGTGCTAGTTTGCCTAGCGGGAGCTACGAGCAGTACTTC,TRBV20-1,TRBJ2-7,14,.,TRBD2
CASSLVGGIPEQYF,TGTGCCAGCAGCTTAGTCGGAGGGATCCCCGAGCAGTACTTC,TRBV7-9,TRBJ2-7,14,.,.
CASSIAGVNEQFF,TGTGCCAGTAGTATAGCGGGGGTAAATGAGCAGTTCTTC,TRBV19,TRBJ2-1,13,.,.
CASSLATNYNEQFF,TGTGCCAGCAGTTTAGCGACTAACTACAATGAGCAGTTCTTC,TRBV28,TRBJ2-1,14,.,.
CAWSVDTNTEAFF,TGTGCCTGGAGTGTGGACACTAACACTGAAGCTTTCTTT,TRBV30,TRBJ1-1,13,.,.
CASRKLAENTGELFF,TGTGCCAGCAGAAAACTAGCGGAAAACACCGGGGAGCTGTTTTTT,TRBV5-4,TRBJ2-2,15,.,TRBD2
CASSPRGVAGGPPGETQYF,TGTGCCAGCAGCCCCAGAGGGGTAGCGGGGGGACCCCCCGGTGAGACCCAGTACTTC,TRBV7-9,TRBJ2-5,19,.,TRBD2
CASHPGVASTDTQYF,TGTGCCAGCCATCCCGGGGTCGCTAGCACAGATACGCAGTATTTT,TRBV7-9,TRBJ2-3,15,.,.
CASSWTTGTGNTEAFF,TGTGCCAGCAGCTGGACTACCGGGACGGGGAACACTGAAGCTTTCTTT,TRBV7-2,TRBJ1-1,16,.,.